This T cell receptor beta chain was identified during a study of T cells in Graves' hyperthyroidism and ophthalmopathy. TCR beta CDR3 sequences were amplified from RNA transcripts. The TCR CDR3 first-round RT-PCR relied on the HTBI primer set. Each CDR3 protein is one row after TCRdb ran MiXCR on the multiplex PCR reads. The top ten hold about a quarter of the sample, which has approximately 360,000 distinct CDR3 sequences, approximately 14% seen once. V was pared by 4 bases and J by 7 bases, with 13 bases between. This CDR3 has 13 residues. CDR1 is SNHLY and CDR2 is FYNNEI in the germline V gene. The genes are TRBV2 and TRBJ1-2; D gene ambiguous. The specimen was blood. The receptor's source is a woman aged 18-29 years with Graves' hyperthyroidism that later progressed to Graves' ophthalmopathy. The CDR3 DNA reads TGTGCCAGCAGTGTTACTTCACTTCTTGGCTACACCTTC. Its translation: CASSVTSLLGYTF.